One T cell receptor (beta chain) is described in this entry. These data come from a study of blood T cell repertoires in COVID-19. About the study: In each case, the material was cDNA or gDNA derived from T cells, B-cell-depleted T cells, or PBMCs.

The data were produced by immunoSEQ multiplex PCR, yet TCRdb's version contains in-frame clones alone and is incomplete. The sample contains some 77,000 clones, approximately 80% of which appear only once. Trimming cost V 6 bases and J 4 bases; bases outside gene matches: 7. The germline gives CDR1 MDHEN, CDR2 SYDVKM. The length of the CDR3 is 15 residues. This receptor was obtained from a woman in her 70s with acute or convalescent COVID-19. This sequence joins TRBV28 and TRBJ2-1; 9 positions match TRBD2. The sequencing sample was made of peripheral blood. In DNA form, the CDR3 reads TGTGCCAGCAGGAGACTAGCGGACTATTACAATGAGCAGTTCTTC. Translation gives CASRRLADYYNEQFF.